This T cell receptor beta chain is from a study of neurological immune-mediated disorders. Regarding the study as a whole: The repertoires of 18 of 34 multiple sclerosis patients were placed by phylogenetic grouping in a single related-CDR3 cluster, which may be a signature.

Germline V gene data show CDR1 as MRHNA and CDR2 as SNTAGT. The CDR3 loop spans 19 amino acids. The V gene end was trimmed by 0 bases and the J gene end by 2 bases; junction bases not matched to a gene: 10. Synthesis of cDNA was accomplished via 5'RACE employing 10-nucleotide random UMIs. Every sequencing run returned over 170 million TCR-beta sequences, which were derived from 15-18 subjects. Each CDR3 protein is one row after TCRdb ran MiXCR on the 5' RACE reads. The table records tens of thousands of distinct CDR3 sequences, about 3.4% of them present only once. This clonotype was seen ten or more times. Its antigen is not known. Where libraries were unsorted, they were derived from 2 million PBMCs stored at -80 degrees C.

The origin of this receptor is a man aged 35 to 55 with multiple sclerosis. Sequencing was done on a sample of PBMCs. The chain employs TRBV6-4 and TRBJ1-5; 10 bases map to TRBD1. The CDR3 DNA reads TGTGCCAGCAGTGACTCGGCGGGACAGGGGAGAGGTGGCAATCAGCCCCAGCATTTT. Translating it yields CASSDSAGQGRGGNQPQHF.